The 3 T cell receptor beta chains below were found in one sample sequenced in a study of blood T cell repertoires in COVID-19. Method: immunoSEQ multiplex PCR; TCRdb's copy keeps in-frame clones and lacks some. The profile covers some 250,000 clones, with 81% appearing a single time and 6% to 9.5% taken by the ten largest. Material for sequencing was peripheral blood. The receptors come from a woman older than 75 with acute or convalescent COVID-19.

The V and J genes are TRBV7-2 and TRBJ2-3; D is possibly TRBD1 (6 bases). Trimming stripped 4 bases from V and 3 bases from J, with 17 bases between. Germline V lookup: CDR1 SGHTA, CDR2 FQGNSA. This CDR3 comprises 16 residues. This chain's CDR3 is CASSSPRQELTDTQYF. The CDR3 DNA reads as TGTGCCAGCAGCTCCCCAAGACAGGAGCTTACAGATACGCAGTATTTT.

CDR3 bases: TGTGCCATCAGTTCGGACATAGTGAGAGGCTACACCTTC. Its protein product is CAISSDIVRGYTF. The chain is built from TRBV10-3 and TRBJ1-2; D might be TRBD1 (5 bases). Germline-derived CDR1 and CDR2 are ENHRY and SYGVKD. The V gene lost 5 bases and the J gene lost 8 bases, with 15 bases spanning the gap. The CDR3 extends over 13 amino acids.

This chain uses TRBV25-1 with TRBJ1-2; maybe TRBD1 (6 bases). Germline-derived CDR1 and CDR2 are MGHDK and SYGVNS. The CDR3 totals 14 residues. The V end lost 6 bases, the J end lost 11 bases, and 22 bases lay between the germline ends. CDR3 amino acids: CASRSSGGLSGYTF. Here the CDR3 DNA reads TGTGCCAGCAGATCCTCGGGGGGGCTGTCGGGGTACACCTTC.